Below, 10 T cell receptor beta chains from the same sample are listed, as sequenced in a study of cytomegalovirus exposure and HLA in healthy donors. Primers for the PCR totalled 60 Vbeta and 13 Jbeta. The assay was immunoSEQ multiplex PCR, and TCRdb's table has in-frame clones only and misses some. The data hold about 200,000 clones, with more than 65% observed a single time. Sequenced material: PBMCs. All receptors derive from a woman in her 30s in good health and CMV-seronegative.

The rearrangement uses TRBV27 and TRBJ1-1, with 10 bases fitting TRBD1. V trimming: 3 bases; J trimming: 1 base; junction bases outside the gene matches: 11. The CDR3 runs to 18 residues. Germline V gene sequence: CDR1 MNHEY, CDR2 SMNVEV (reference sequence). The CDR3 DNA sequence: TGTGCCAGCAGTTTTTTTTCCCGGACAGGGGGGAAGAACACTGAAGCTTTCTTT. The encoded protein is CASSFFSRTGGKNTEAFF.

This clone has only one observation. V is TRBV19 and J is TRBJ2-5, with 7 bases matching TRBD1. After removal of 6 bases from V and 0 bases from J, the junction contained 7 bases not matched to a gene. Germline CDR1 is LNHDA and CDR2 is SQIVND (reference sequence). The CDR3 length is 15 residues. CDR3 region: CASRFGQGDQETQYF. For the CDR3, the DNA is TGTGCCAGTAGGTTCGGTCAGGGGGACCAAGAGACCCAGTACTTC.

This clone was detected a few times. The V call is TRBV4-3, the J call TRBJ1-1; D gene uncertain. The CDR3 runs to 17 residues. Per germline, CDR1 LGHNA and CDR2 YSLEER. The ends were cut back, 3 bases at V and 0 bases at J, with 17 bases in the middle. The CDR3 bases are TGCGCCAGCAGCCACAATGATGTCTATGAGATGAACACTGAAGCTTTCTTT. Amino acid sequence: CASSHNDVYEMNTEAFF.

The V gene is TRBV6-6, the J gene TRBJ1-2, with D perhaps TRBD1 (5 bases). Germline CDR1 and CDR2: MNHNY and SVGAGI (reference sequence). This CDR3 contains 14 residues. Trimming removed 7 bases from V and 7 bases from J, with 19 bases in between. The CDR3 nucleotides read TGTGCCAGCACTGACGGGCCGCAGGGATCTGGCTACACCTTC. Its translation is CASTDGPQGSGYTF.

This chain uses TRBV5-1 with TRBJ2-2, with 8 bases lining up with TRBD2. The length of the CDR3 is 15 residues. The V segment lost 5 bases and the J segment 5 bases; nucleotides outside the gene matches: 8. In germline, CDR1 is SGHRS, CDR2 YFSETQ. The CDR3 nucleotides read TGCGCCAGCAGACAAGCGGGAGCGATGACCGGGGAGCTGTTTTTT. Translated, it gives CASRQAGAMTGELFF.

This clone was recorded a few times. This CDR3 reads CASSSTGTQETQYF. Written as DNA, the CDR3 is TGCGCCAGCAGCTCAACAGGGACCCAAGAGACCCAGTACTTC. V and J are TRBV5-1 and TRBJ2-5; weak D call: TRBD1 (6 bases). V was shortened by 3 bases and J by 1 base, with 10 bases between the two germline ends. The CDR3 is 14 residues long. Germline V gene data show CDR1 as SGHRS and CDR2 as YFSETQ.

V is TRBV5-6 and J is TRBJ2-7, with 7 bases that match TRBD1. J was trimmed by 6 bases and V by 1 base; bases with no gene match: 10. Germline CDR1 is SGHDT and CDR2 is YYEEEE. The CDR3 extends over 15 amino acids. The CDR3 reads CASSLTGVTLGEQYF. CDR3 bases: TGTGCCAGCAGCTTGACAGGGGTCACCCTCGGCGAGCAGTACTTC.

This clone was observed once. The CDR3 DNA reads TGTGCCAGTAGTATGAGTTTCGGAGGGTCCTACGAGCAGTACTTC. Translation gives CASSMSFGGSYEQYF. V is TRBV19 and J is TRBJ2-7; D may be TRBD2 (6 bases). The length of the CDR3 is 15 residues. Trimming took off 3 bases at V and 1 base at J, with 13 bases between the two ends. The V gene's germline CDR1 is LNHDA and CDR2 SQIVND (reference sequence).

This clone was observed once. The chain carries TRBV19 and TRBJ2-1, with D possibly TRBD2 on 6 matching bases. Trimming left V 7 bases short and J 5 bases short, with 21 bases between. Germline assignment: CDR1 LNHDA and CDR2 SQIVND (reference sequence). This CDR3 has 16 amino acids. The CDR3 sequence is CASTRTPGLRDNEQFF. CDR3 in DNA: TGTGCCAGTACCCGGACACCGGGACTGAGGGACAATGAGCAGTTCTTC.

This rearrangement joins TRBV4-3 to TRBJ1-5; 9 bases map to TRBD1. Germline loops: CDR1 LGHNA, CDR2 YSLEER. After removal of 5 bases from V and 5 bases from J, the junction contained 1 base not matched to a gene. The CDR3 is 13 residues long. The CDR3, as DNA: TGCGCCAGCAGCGGACAGGGGTATCAGCCCCAGCATTTT. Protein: CASSGQGYQPQHF.